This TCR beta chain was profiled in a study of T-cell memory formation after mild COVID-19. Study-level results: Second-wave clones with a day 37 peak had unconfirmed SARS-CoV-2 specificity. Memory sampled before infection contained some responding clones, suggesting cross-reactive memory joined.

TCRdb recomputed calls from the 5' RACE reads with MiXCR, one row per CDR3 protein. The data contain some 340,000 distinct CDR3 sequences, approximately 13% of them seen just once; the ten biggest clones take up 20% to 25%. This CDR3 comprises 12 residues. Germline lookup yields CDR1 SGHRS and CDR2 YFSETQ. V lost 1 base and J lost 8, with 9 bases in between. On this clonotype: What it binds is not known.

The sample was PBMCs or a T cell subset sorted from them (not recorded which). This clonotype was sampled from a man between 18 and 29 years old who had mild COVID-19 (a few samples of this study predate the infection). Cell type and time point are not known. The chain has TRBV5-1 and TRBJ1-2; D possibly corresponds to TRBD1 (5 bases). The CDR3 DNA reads TGCGCCAGCAGCTTGCAGGGTGGAGGCTACACCTTC. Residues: CASSLQGGGYTF.